The 27 T cell receptor beta chains below come from one sample, sequenced in a study of T cells in women clearing cervical HPV infection. The method was immunoSEQ multiplex PCR; TCRdb's version includes in-frame clones alone and lacks a portion of them. The sample's table shows 27,000 or so clones. The sequencing input was blood buffy coat. Receptor source: a woman between 18 and 69 years old with a cervical HPV16 infection that either progressed to CIN3+ or cleared (not recorded which).

Partial CDR3 DNA: TGCGCCAGCAGCCCCGGGACAGGGGTATATGGC. Its translation: CASSPGTGVYG. The whole CDR3 is CASSPGTGVYGYTF. The chain uses TRBV5-1 and TRBJ1-2; TRBD1 aligns across 10 bases. The sequenced fragment ends 3 residues before the CDR3 boundary, so the rest is inferred from the germline J gene. Per germline, CDR1 SGHRS and CDR2 YFSETQ. The CDR3 runs to 14 residues. V gave up 4 bases and J gave up 5 bases; unmatched junction bases: 5.

Of note for this clone: The CDR3 goes on 3 residues after the read ends, and that part is filled in from the germline J gene. This rearrangement joins TRBV19 to TRBJ2-7; no definite D call. The CDR3 has 11 residues. The V gene lost 3 bases and the J gene lost 5 bases, with 5 bases spanning the gap. Germline V gives CDR1 LNHDA, CDR2 SQIVND (reference sequence). CDR3 protein: CASSIFDEQYF. The CDR3 bases that were read are TGTGCCAGTAGTATTTTCGACGAG.

Comments on this clone: The read is 3 residues too short to cover the CDR3 end, so that end is filled in from the germline J gene. V and J are TRBV11-2 and TRBJ1-1; 8 bases match TRBD1. Looked up from germline, CDR1 is SGHAT and CDR2 is FQNNGV. The CDR3 spans 13 residues. Partial CDR3 DNA: TGTGCCAGCAGCTTAGGGGGACAGGTGGGA. Translating it yields CASSLGGQVG. The CDR3 in full is CASSLGGQVGAFF.

Concerning this clone itself: The CDR3 extends 3 residues past the end of the read, so its final part is completed from the germline J gene. The rearrangement links TRBV7-2 to TRBJ1-2; TRBD1 might be the D (6 bases). V was trimmed by 2 bases and J by 4 bases, leaving 14 bases between them. CDR3 length: 15 amino acids. CDR1 and CDR2 from the germline V gene are SGHTA and FQGNSA. CDR3 sequence: CASSLSAAGAYGYTF. The CDR3 bases that were read are TGTGCCAGCAGCTTATCCGCGGCGGGGGCCTATGGC.

About this clone itself: The read falls 3 residues short of the CDR3 end, and the missing part is taken from the germline J gene. The chain is built from TRBV18 and TRBJ2-7; 8 nucleotides agree with TRBD1. CDR1 KGHSH and CDR2 LQKENI come from the germline V gene. V trimming: 2 bases; J trimming: 4 bases; junction bases outside the gene matches: 4. CDR3 length: 14 amino acids. The CDR3 sequence is CASSPETGEYEQYF. The CDR3 DNA, read in part, is TGTGCCAGCTCACCAGAGACAGGGGAGTACGAG.

In the case of this clone: The read stops 3 residues short of the end of the CDR3; the missing end is completed from the germline J gene. The V call is TRBV5-1, the J call TRBJ2-7; possibly TRBD1 for D (6 bases). Trimming took off 4 bases at V and 3 bases at J, with 14 bases between the two ends. CDR3 length: 14 amino acids. Germline V gene lookup returns CDR1 SGHRS and CDR2 YFSETQ. CDR3 bases read: TGCGCCAGCAGCGTCTCGGACAGCGGCTACGAG. It specifies CASSVSDSGYE. In full, the CDR3 is CASSVSDSGYEQYF.

The DNA read from the CDR3 is TGTGCCAGCAGTTCCGCCGGGACAGGCAGAAGAAACGAG. Its protein product is CASSSAGTGRRNE. In full, the CDR3 reads CASSSAGTGRRNEQYF. This chain uses TRBV6-2 or TRBV6-3 with TRBJ2-7; 8 nucleotides agree with TRBD1. Read sequence stops 3 residues before the CDR3 end, and the germline J gene provides the missing end. The V gene's germline CDR1 is MNHEY and CDR2 SVGEGT. CDR3 length: 16 residues. The trim removed 4 bases at V and 5 bases at J, leaving 13 bases unmatched.

A word on this clone: Sequencing ends 3 residues short of the CDR3 end; the germline J gene provides the rest. The chain carries TRBV7-2 and TRBJ2-1, with 7 positions matching TRBD1. Trimming took 4 bases from V and 4 from J; bases not matched to a gene: 7. The CDR3 runs 15 residues. Germline values: CDR1 SGHTA, CDR2 FQGNSA. The CDR3 DNA, read in part, is TGTGCCAGCAGCTCCGGACAGGCCCTTTACAATGAG. It encodes CASSSGQALYNE. The entire CDR3 sequence reads CASSSGQALYNEQFF.

On this clone itself: The CDR3 end falls 3 residues outside the read, so it is completed with the germline J gene. The chain recombines TRBV7-7 with TRBJ2-2; the match to TRBD1 covers 7 bases. The CDR3 has 15 residues. The germline V gene has CDR1 SSHAT and CDR2 FNYEAQ (reference sequence). The V and J ends lost 4 bases and 5 bases, in that order; junction bases with no gene match: 7. The CDR3 reads CASSSTGQQTGELFF. CDR3 DNA (partial): TGTGCCAGCAGCTCGACAGGGCAACAGACCGGGGAG. The full variable domain, its missing parts supplied by reference TRBV7-7 and TRBJ2-2, is GAGVSQSPRYKVTKRGQDVTLRCDPISSHATLYWYQQALGQGPEFLTYFNYEAQPDKSGLPSDRFSAERPEGSISTLTIQRTEQRDSAMYRCASSSTGQQTGELFFGEGSRLTVL.

CDR3 residues: CAWSVNWGGYEQYF. CDR3 DNA (partial): TGTGCCTGGAGTGTAAACTGGGGGGGTTACGAG. The chain has TRBV30 and TRBJ2-7, with 7 nucleotides matching TRBD2. Coverage ceases 3 residues before the CDR3 finishes, and the germline J gene fills in the end. The junction had 6 bases not matched to a gene; V was cut back by 0 bases and J by 4 bases. The CDR3 contains 14 residues. Germline V lookup: CDR1 GTSNPN, CDR2 SVGIG (reference sequence).

About this clone: The read terminates 3 residues before the CDR3 end, so the remaining end is supplied by the germline J gene. The J gene is TRBJ2-4, the V gene TRBV18; perhaps TRBD1 as D (5 bases). Germline loops: CDR1 KGHSH, CDR2 LQKENI. CDR3 size: 16 residues. Incomplete CDR3 DNA: TGTGCCAGCTCACCACCCTCCCAGGGTCGAAACTATGGT. This encodes CASSPPSQGRNYG. The whole CDR3 sequence reads CASSPPSQGRNYGQYF.

On this clone itself: The DNA ends 3 residues before the CDR3 does, and the rest of the CDR3 is filled in from the germline J gene. The rearrangement links TRBV6-4 to TRBJ1-5, with 8 bases fitting TRBD1. The V gene end was trimmed by 7 bases and the J gene end by 5 bases; junction bases not matched to a gene: 10. This CDR3 contains 15 residues. Germline V gene lookup returns CDR1 MRHNA and CDR2 SNTAGT. CDR3 DNA, as far as it was read: TGTGCCAGCACCGGTGACAGGGGAGAGGATCAGCCC. Its translation is CASTGDRGEDQP. The whole CDR3 reads CASTGDRGEDQPQHF.

About this clone itself: The CDR3 extends 3 residues past the end of the read, so its final part is completed from the germline J gene. The chain joins TRBV7-2 to TRBJ2-1; 8 nucleotides line up with TRBD1. From germline, CDR1 is SGHTA and CDR2 FQGNSA. Germline trimming cut 2 bases from V and 8 bases from J; bases unmatched to any gene: 5. The CDR3 runs to 14 residues. This CDR3 is CASSLRDRYHEQFF. The sequenced part of the CDR3 DNA is TGTGCCAGCAGCTTACGGGACAGGTATCATGAG. The full variable domain, its missing parts supplied by reference TRBV7-2 and TRBJ2-1, is GAGVSQSPSNKVTEKGKDVELRCDPISGHTALYWYRQSLGQGLEFLIYFQGNSAPDKSGLPSDRFSAERTGGSVSTLTIQRTQQEDSAVYLCASSLRDRYHEQFFGPGTRLTVL.

As concerns this clone: The read comes to an end 3 residues before the CDR3 does, leaving the germline J gene to fill in the end. V gene TRBV6-1 combines with J gene TRBJ2-7; TRBD1 agrees at 8 bases. CDR3 length: 15 residues. Germline lookup yields CDR1 MNHNS and CDR2 SASEGT. The trim removed 4 bases at V and 0 bases at J, leaving 5 bases unmatched. Here the CDR3 reads CASSGPGQASYEQYF. The CDR3 DNA, read in part, is TGTGCCAGCAGTGGACCGGGACAGGCCTCCTACGAG.

In the case of this clone: The read ends 3 residues early relative to the CDR3; the germline J gene fills the gap. J is TRBJ1-5 and V is TRBV30; TRBD1 is a possible D gene (6 bases). CDR3 size: 13 residues. Germline V gene lookup returns CDR1 GTSNPN and CDR2 SVGIG (reference sequence). V lost 4 bases to trimming and J lost 5 bases, with 12 bases between them. CDR3 DNA (partial): TGTGCCTGGAACACAGGGCGTGATCAGCCC. Its protein product is CAWNTGRDQP. The entire CDR3 protein reads CAWNTGRDQPQHF.

A remark on this clone: The missing CDR3 end, 3 residues past where the read stops, is filled in from the germline J gene. The chain joins TRBV19 to TRBJ1-1; D might be TRBD1 (5 bases). The CDR3 length is 15 residues. Germline V gene data show CDR1 as LNHDA and CDR2 as SQIVND (reference sequence). The DNA read from the CDR3 is TGTGCCAGTAGTATCTGGCAGGGATTATCCTACGAG. Translating it yields CASSIWQGLSYE. In full, the CDR3 is CASSIWQGLSYEAFF.

As to this clone: With the read ending 3 residues before the CDR3 end, the germline J gene is used to fill in that end. This chain links TRBV6-4 with TRBJ1-1, with a tentative D call TRBD1 (5 bases). Germline V gives CDR1 MRHNA, CDR2 SNTAGT. The length of the CDR3 is 14 residues. V shed 4 bases and J shed 1 base, with 10 bases lying between them. CDR3 DNA, as far as it was read: TGTGCCAGCAGTGGTAGGGGCACGAACACTGAA. Protein product: CASSGRGTNTE. The full CDR3 sequence reads CASSGRGTNTEAFF.

A remark on this clone: The CDR3 extends 3 residues past the end of the read, so its final part is completed from the germline J gene. V gene TRBV7-6 combines with J gene TRBJ2-3; TRBD2 is a possible D gene (6 bases). CDR1 and CDR2 (germline): SGHVS, FNYEAQ. V lost 3 bases, J lost 0 bases, and 10 bases lay in between. The CDR3 runs to 15 residues. CDR3 bases read: TGTGCCAGCAGCTTGGGCGGGGCCAGCACAGATACG. Translation: CASSLGGASTDT. The CDR3 in its entirety is CASSLGGASTDTQYF. Filled out from reference TRBV7-6 and TRBJ2-3, the complete variable domain reads GAGVSQSPRYKVTKRGQDVALRCDPISGHVSLYWYRQALGQGPEFLTYFNYEAQQDKSGLPNDRFSAERPEGSISTLTIQRTEQRDSAMYRCASSLGGASTDTQYFGPGTRLTVL.

As for this clone: The DNA ends 3 residues before the CDR3 does, and the rest of the CDR3 is filled in from the germline J gene. V gene TRBV7-2 combines with J gene TRBJ2-7; maybe TRBD1 (5 bases). The CDR3 is 15 residues long. Trimming left V 0 bases short and J 5 bases short, with 14 bases between. Germline V gene sequence: CDR1 SGHTA, CDR2 FQGNSA. The CDR3 loop is CASSLAGQGIDEQYF. The covered CDR3 bases are TGTGCCAGCAGCTTAGCGGGGCAGGGCATCGACGAG. Full variable domain (remainder filled in from reference TRBV7-2 and TRBJ2-7): GAGVSQSPSNKVTEKGKDVELRCDPISGHTALYWYRQSLGQGLEFLIYFQGNSAPDKSGLPSDRFSAERTGGSVSTLTIQRTQQEDSAVYLCASSLAGQGIDEQYFGPGTRLTVT.

Worth noting for this clone: Coverage ceases 3 residues before the CDR3 finishes, and the germline J gene fills in the end. The genes are TRBV7-6 and TRBJ2-1, with 11 nucleotides matching TRBD1. This CDR3 has 15 amino acids. The V gene's germline CDR1 is SGHVS and CDR2 FNYEAQ. V gave up 3 bases and J gave up 9 bases; unmatched junction bases: 7. The sequenced part of the CDR3 DNA is TGTGCCAGCAGCTTGGGACAGGGGGGTGGAAGTGAG. Its translation: CASSLGQGGGSE. The full CDR3 sequence reads CASSLGQGGGSEQFF. The full variable domain, with the rest looked up from reference TRBV7-6 and TRBJ2-1, is GAGVSQSPRYKVTKRGQDVALRCDPISGHVSLYWYRQALGQGPEFLTYFNYEAQQDKSGLPNDRFSAERPEGSISTLTIQRTEQRDSAMYRCASSLGQGGGSEQFFGPGTRLTVL.

As to this clone: The read terminates 3 residues ahead of where the CDR3 ends, so the germline J gene completes it. The genes are TRBV11-1 and TRBJ2-3; weak D call: TRBD1 (6 bases). The CDR3 extends over 15 amino acids. Germline V gives CDR1 SGHAT, CDR2 FQDESV (reference sequence). The CDR3 protein is CASSQGPQGVETQYF. CDR3 DNA (partial): TGTGCCAGCAGCCAGGGGCCCCAGGGTGTAGAGACG.

For this clone: The read ends 3 residues before the CDR3 terminus; that terminus is restored from the germline J gene. The gene calls are TRBV5-1 and TRBJ2-1; D might be TRBD2 (5 bases). There are 13 residues in the CDR3. The V and J ends lost 3 bases and 7 bases respectively, with 11 bases between them. Germline V CDR1 and CDR2: SGHRS, YFSETQ. CDR3 sequence reads: CASSSDWGNEQFF. The sequenced CDR3 bases are TGCGCCAGCAGCTCGGACTGGGGAAATGAG.

Regarding this clone: The observed sequence ends 3 residues before the CDR3 terminus, with the missing tail filled in from the germline J gene. The rearrangement uses TRBV19 and TRBJ1-1; weak D call: TRBD1 (6 bases). The V gene lost 3 bases and the J gene lost 5 bases, with 13 bases spanning the gap. Germline CDR1 LNHDA, CDR2 SQIVND (reference sequence). This CDR3 comprises 14 residues. The CDR3 protein is CASSISGTLTEAFF. The DNA read from the CDR3 is TGTGCCAGTAGTATTTCGGGGACACTAACTGAA.

A remark on this clone: An end of the junction differs from the germline gene, which may be a read error. The sequence runs out 3 residues before the end of the CDR3; the remainder is reconstructed from the germline J gene. This chain uses TRBV18 with TRBJ2-5; D is undetermined. Germline-derived CDR1 and CDR2 are KGHSH and LQKENI. This CDR3 has 13 residues. CDR3 in amino acids: CASAPNGEETQYF. The DNA read from the CDR3 is TGTGCCAGCGCACCAAACGGTGAAGAGACC.

A remark on this clone: The read finishes 3 residues shy of the CDR3 end, and the germline J gene is used to complete it. V is TRBV11-2 and J is TRBJ2-1, with D perhaps matching TRBD1 (5 bases). Looked up from germline, CDR1 is SGHAT and CDR2 is FQNNGV. The CDR3 is 13 amino acids. The V end was cut by 3 bases, the J end by 8 bases, with 11 bases between. The CDR3 region is CASSFRAGDEQFF. The sequenced part of the CDR3 DNA is TGTGCCAGCAGCTTCAGGGCCGGTGATGAG.

Comments on this clone: The CDR3 end falls 3 residues outside the read, so it is completed with the germline J gene. The V call is TRBV7-9, the J call TRBJ1-2; a possible D gene is TRBD1 (5 bases). The CDR3 runs to 13 residues. The V gene's germline CDR1 is SEHNR and CDR2 FQNEAQ (reference sequence). CDR3 DNA, as far as it was read: TGTGCCAGCACCCTGCGGGGGTCCGAGACC. Protein product: CASTLRGSET. The whole CDR3 protein is CASTLRGSETYTF.

A note on this clone: The CDR3 extends 3 residues past the end of the read, so its final part is completed from the germline J gene. The J gene is TRBJ1-2, the V gene TRBV7-9; 7 nucleotides line up with TRBD1. Germline V gene sequence: CDR1 SEHNR, CDR2 FQNEAQ (reference sequence). The CDR3 spans 13 residues. The covered CDR3 bases are TGTGCCAGCAGCTTAGAAGGGGGCCGGGGC. Its protein product is CASSLEGGRG. The entire CDR3 is CASSLEGGRGYTF.